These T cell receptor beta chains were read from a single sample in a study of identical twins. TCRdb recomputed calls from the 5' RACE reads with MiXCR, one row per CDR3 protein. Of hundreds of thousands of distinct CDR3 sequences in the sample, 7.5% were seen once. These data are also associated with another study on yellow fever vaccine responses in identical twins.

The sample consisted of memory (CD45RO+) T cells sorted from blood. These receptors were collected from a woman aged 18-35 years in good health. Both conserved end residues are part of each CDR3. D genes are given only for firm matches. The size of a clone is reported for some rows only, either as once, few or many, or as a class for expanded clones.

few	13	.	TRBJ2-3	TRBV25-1	TGTGCCAGCAGTGAATATAGGACAGATACGCAGTATTTT	CASSEYRTDTQYF
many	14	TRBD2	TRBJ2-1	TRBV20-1	TGCAGTGCTACCACTAGCGGGAGGGCCCAGGAGCAGTTCTTC	CSATTSGRAQEQFF
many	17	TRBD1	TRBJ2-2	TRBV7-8	TGTGCCAGCAGACGCGACCGGGACAGGGTGTCCACCGGGGAGCTGTTTTTT	CASRRDRDRVSTGELFF
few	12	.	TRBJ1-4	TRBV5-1	TGCGCCAGCAGCTTAGAACAGGGTCAACTGTTTTTT	CASSLEQGQLFF
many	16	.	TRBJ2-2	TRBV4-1	TGCGCCAGCAGCCAAGAATGGGTCCTGAACACCGGGGAGCTGTTTTTT	CASSQEWVLNTGELFF
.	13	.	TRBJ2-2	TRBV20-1	TGCAGTGCTCGAACAGGGACATCCGGGGAGCTGTTTTTT	CSARTGTSGELFF
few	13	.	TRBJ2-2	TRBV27	TGTGCCAGCAGTTTATTCCAGCACGGGGAGCTGTTTTTT	CASSLFQHGELFF
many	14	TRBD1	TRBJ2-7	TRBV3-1	TGTGCCAGCAGCCCCGGACAGGGCGACTACGAGCAGTACTTC	CASSPGQGDYEQYF
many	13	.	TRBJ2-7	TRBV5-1	TGCGCCAGCAGCTGGCCGGGATCCTACGAGCAGTACTTC	CASSWPGSYEQYF
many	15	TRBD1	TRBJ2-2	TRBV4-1	TGCGCCAGCAGCCCGGGACAGGGCTACACCGGGGAGCTGTTTTTT	CASSPGQGYTGELFF
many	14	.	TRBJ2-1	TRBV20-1	TGCAGTGCTAGAAGGGGGGGGTCCTACAATGAGCAGTTCTTC	CSARRGGSYNEQFF
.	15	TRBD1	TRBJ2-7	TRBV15	TGTGCCACCAGCAGAGCAGGGGGCAAAAGTGGCGAGCAGTACTTC	CATSRAGGKSGEQYF
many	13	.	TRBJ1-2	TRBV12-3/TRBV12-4	TGTGCCAGCAGGGACCGCTTGACCTATGGCTACACCTTC	CASRDRLTYGYTF
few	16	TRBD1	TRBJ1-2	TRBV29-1	TGCAGCGTTGGGGGGGACAGCAGGACGCCTAACTATGGCTACACCTTC	CSVGGDSRTPNYGYTF
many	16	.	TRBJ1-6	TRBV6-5	TGTGCCAGCAGTTACGAGGTGCCAGGGGCCAATTCACCCCTCCACTTT	CASSYEVPGANSPLHF
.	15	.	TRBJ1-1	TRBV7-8	TGTGCCAGCAGCTCCCGAGGGACTAGGAACACTGAAGCTTTCTTT	CASSSRGTRNTEAFF
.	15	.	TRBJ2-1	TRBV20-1	TGCAGTGCTAGATTGAGTTTACCGTCCTACAATGAGCAGTTCTTC	CSARLSLPSYNEQFF
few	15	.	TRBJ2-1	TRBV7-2	TGTGCCAGCAGCCTAGTCAGTAGTTATTACAATGAGCAGTTCTTC	CASSLVSSYYNEQFF
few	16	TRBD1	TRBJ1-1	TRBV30	TGTGCCTGGAGTCGGACAGGGAGAGGGCAAAACACTGAAGCTTTCTTT	CAWSRTGRGQNTEAFF
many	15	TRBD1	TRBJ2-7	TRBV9	TGTGCCAGCAGCCCGGGACAGGGACTGTCCTACGAGCAGTACTTC	CASSPGQGLSYEQYF
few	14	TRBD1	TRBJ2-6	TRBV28	TGTGCCAGCAGTCCGGGACAGGGAGACAACGTCCTGACTTTC	CASSPGQGDNVLTF
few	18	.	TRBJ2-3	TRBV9	TGTGCCAGCAGCGCAGATAAAAGGGGGGTTGGGGGCACAGATACGCAGTATTTT	CASSADKRGVGGTDTQYF
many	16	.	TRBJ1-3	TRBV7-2	TGTGCCAGCAGCTTAGCCAGTATAAGCTCTGGAAACACCATATATTTT	CASSLASISSGNTIYF
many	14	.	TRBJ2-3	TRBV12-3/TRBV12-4	TGTGCCAGCAGTTTCTTGCAAGTCAAAGATACGCAGTATTTT	CASSFLQVKDTQYF
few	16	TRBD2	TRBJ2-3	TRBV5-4	TGTGCCAGCAGCTTGGCCCGGCGGGGGGGCACAGATACGCAGTATTTT	CASSLARRGGTDTQYF
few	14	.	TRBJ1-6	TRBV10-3	TGTGCCATCAGTGAGCAGGGAGTGGATTCACCCCTCCACTTT	CAISEQGVDSPLHF
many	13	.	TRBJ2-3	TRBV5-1	TGCGCCAGCAGCTTGGAACAGGGAGATACGCAGTATTTT	CASSLEQGDTQYF
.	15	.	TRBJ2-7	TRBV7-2	TGTGCCAGCAGCTTACGGAGACAGGGAGGGTACGAGCAGTACTTC	CASSLRRQGGYEQYF
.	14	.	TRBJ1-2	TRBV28	TGTGCCAGCAGTTTATTGACACCGAACTATGGCTACACCTTC	CASSLLTPNYGYTF
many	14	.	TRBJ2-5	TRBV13	TGTGCCAGCAGCTTTACAGGCGGTAGAGAGACCCAGTACTTC	CASSFTGGRETQYF
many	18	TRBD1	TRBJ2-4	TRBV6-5	TGTGCCAGCAGTTACACCGAGGACAGGGGAAGAGACAAAAACATTCAGTACTTC	CASSYTEDRGRDKNIQYF
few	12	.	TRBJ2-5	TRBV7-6	TGTGCCAGCAGGGGGCAGGTAGAGACCCAGTACTTC	CASRGQVETQYF
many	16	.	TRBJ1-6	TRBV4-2	TGTGCCAGCAGCCAGGTCTCCGGGATTGGGAATTCACCCCTCCACTTT	CASSQVSGIGNSPLHF
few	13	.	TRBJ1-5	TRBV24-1	TGTGCCACTAGCAGGGAGGGGAATCAGCCCCAGCATTTT	CATSREGNQPQHF
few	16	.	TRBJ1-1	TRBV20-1	TGCAGTGCTATCTCCGGGGAGATGAAGTTTGACACTGAAGCTTTCTTT	CSAISGEMKFDTEAFF
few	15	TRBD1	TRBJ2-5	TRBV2	TGTGCCAGCAGCTCCGGGAACAGGGGGCAGGGGACCCAGTACTTC	CASSSGNRGQGTQYF
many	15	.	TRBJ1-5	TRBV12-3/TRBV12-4	TGTGCCAGCAGTTTAGTTGTGGGGAGCAATCAGCCCCAGCATTTT	CASSLVVGSNQPQHF
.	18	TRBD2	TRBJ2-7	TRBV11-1	TGTGCCAGCAGCCCCTTAGGGGCGGGAGGGTGGAGCTCCTACGAGCAGTACTTC	CASSPLGAGGWSSYEQYF
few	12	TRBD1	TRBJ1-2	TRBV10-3	TGTGCCATCAGTGGAGGGGGCTCTGGCTACACCTTC	CAISGGGSGYTF
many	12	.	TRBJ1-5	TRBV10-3	TGTGCCATCAGTGGGACAAATCAGCCCCAGCATTTT	CAISGTNQPQHF
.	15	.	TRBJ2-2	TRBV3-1	TGTGCCAGCTCCAAGCAGGTAGATCGGACCGGGGAGCTGTTTTTT	CASSKQVDRTGELFF
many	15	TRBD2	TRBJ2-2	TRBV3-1	TGTGCCAGCAGTCCACTAGCGGGAGGCACCGGGGAGCTGTTTTTT	CASSPLAGGTGELFF
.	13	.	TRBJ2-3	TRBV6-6	TGTGCCAGCAGGCGGGACTCAACAGATACGCAGTATTTT	CASRRDSTDTQYF
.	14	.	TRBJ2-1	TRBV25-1	TGTGCCAGCAGTGATTGGACTGTCTACAATGAGCAGTTCTTC	CASSDWTVYNEQFF
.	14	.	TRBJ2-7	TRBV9	TGTGCCAGCAGCGTATATGAGAGTGGGAGAGGGCAGTACTTC	CASSVYESGRGQYF
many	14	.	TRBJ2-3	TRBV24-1	TGTGCCACCAGTGATAGTCTGTCCTCAGATACGCAGTATTTT	CATSDSLSSDTQYF